Given below is one TCR beta chain in context. Its cognate antigen is unknown. The data stem from a study of OX40 agonist ivuxolimab in advanced cancers. Study-level background: Having had anti-PD-1, anti-PD-L1 or anti-CTLA-4 therapy before was allowed, and more than 35% had some.

The length of the CDR3 is 14 residues. Germline lookup yields CDR1 MDHEN and CDR2 SYDVKM. The V end lost 2 bases, the J end lost 3 bases, and 11 bases lay between the germline ends. TCRdb's table, derived via immunoSEQ multiplex PCR, lists solely in-frame clones and lacks some. The sample holds 25,000 to 35,000 clones, less than 90% seen once. Study results and caveats: At doses 0.1 to 3.0 mg/kg, CD4+ and CD8+ clones expanded.

This receptor was obtained from an adult with an advanced solid tumor such as melanoma, head and neck, liver or kidney cancer. This chain links TRBV28 with TRBJ2-7; D may be TRBD2 (6 bases). The sample in question was CD4+ or CD8+ T cells sorted from blood, obtained in a trial of the OX40 agonist ivuxolimab. The CDR3 is CASSLRGSYYEQYF. CDR3 DNA: TGTGCCAGCAGTTTACGGGGGTCGTACTACGAGCAGTACTTC.